Below are 31 T cell receptor beta chains sequenced from a single sample in a study of cytomegalovirus exposure and HLA in healthy donors (dated by TCRdb to about 2017). Libraries were made using the immunoSEQ multiplex PCR assay. For the multiplex PCR, a mixture combining 60 forward primers for TCR Vbeta segments and 13 reverse primers for TCR Jbeta segments was used. Here the immuneACCESS table is served through TCRdb, limited to in-frame sequences with V and J called. Missing clones are a known gap in these copies; in checked studies unresolved V genes cover under half, and the rest lacks a known reason. This sample's table carries approximately 50,000 clones. The leading ten clones occupy approximately 6.6% of the sample. The source material was PBMCs. The source is a male donor in good health and CMV-seropositive.

The chain couples TRBV7-9 to TRBJ2-5; the D gene is possibly TRBD1 (5 bases). The CDR3 is 15 amino acids. Germline CDR1 reads SEHNR; CDR2 reads FQNEAQ (reference sequence). The V end lost 6 bases, the J end lost 1 base, and 15 bases lay between the germline ends. The CDR3 region is CASSRPLGVQETQYF. CDR3 DNA: TGTGCCAGCAGTCGCCCTTTAGGGGTCCAAGAGACCCAGTACTTC. Complete variable domain (other parts from reference TRBV7-9 and TRBJ2-5): DTGVSQNPRHKITKRGQNVTFRCDPISEHNRLYWYRQTLGQGPEFLTYFQNEAQLEKSRLLSDRFSAERPKGSFSTLEIQRTEQGDSAMYLCASSRPLGVQETQYFGPGTRLLVL.

The chain couples TRBV19 to TRBJ2-1, with D possibly matching TRBD2 (5 bases). Looked up from germline, CDR1 is LNHDA and CDR2 is SQIVND (reference sequence). Trimming stripped 0 bases from V and 9 bases from J, with 9 bases between. The CDR3 is made up of 13 amino acids. This chain's CDR3 is CASSIDGEGEQFF. As DNA, the CDR3 is TGTGCCAGTAGTATAGATGGAGAGGGTGAGCAGTTCTTC.

The chain employs TRBV6-5 and TRBJ1-6; 7 bases match TRBD1. CDR3 length: 15 amino acids. The J segment lost 9 bases and the V segment lost 1 base, leaving 6 bases of the junction unmatched. Germline CDR1 and CDR2: MNHEY and SVGAGI. CDR3 loop: CASSYYSGTASPLHF. DNA of the CDR3: TGTGCCAGCAGTTACTACTCGGGGACAGCTTCACCCCTCCACTTT.

The chain is built from TRBV5-5 and TRBJ1-3, with 7 bases that match TRBD1. This CDR3 has 17 residues. V was clipped by 3 bases and J by 0 bases; unmatched bases: 9. From germline, CDR1 is SGHKS and CDR2 YYEKEE (reference sequence). CDR3 region: CASSSGPGGGSGNTIYF. The CDR3 coding sequence is TGTGCCAGCAGCTCCGGACCAGGGGGAGGCTCTGGAAACACCATATATTTT. The full variable domain, its missing parts supplied by reference TRBV5-5 and TRBJ1-3, is DAGVTQSPTHLIKTRGQQVTLRCSPISGHKSVSWYQQVLGQGPQFIFQYYEKEERGRGNFPDRFSARQFPNYSSELNVNALLLGDSALYLCASSSGPGGGSGNTIYFGEGSWLTVV.

V gene TRBV5-1 combines with J gene TRBJ2-1, with TRBD2 identical over 7 bases. Germline V lookup: CDR1 SGHRS, CDR2 YFSETQ. V was pared by 3 bases and J by 3 bases, with 9 bases of the junction left unmatched. The CDR3 has 16 residues. The CDR3 reads CASSSRGGTNYNEQFF. CDR3 sequence (DNA): TGCGCCAGCAGCTCACGCGGGGGAACTAACTACAATGAGCAGTTCTTC.

V is TRBV4-1 and J is TRBJ1-5; D gene unclear. CDR3 length equals 15 residues. CDR1 and CDR2 (germline): MGHRA, YSYEKL. V was clipped by 3 bases and J by 4 bases, with 13 bases between them. In nucleotides, the CDR3 is TGCGCCAGCAGCCATCTACAGCAATTAAATCAGCCCCAGCATTTT. Amino acid sequence: CASSHLQQLNQPQHF.

This chain uses TRBV6-1 with TRBJ2-7, with 7 bases that match TRBD1. J lost 6 bases, V lost 2 bases, and 4 bases had no gene match. This CDR3 is 13 amino acids long. Germline assignment: CDR1 MNHNS and CDR2 SASEGT. The CDR3 region is CASSETGAGEQYF. The CDR3 DNA reads TGTGCCAGCAGTGAAACAGGGGCTGGCGAGCAGTACTTC.

The J gene is TRBJ1-1, the V gene TRBV2, with D perhaps matching TRBD1 (6 bases). V gave up 6 bases and J gave up 1 base, with 9 bases separating them. The germline gives CDR1 SNHLY, CDR2 FYNNEI. This CDR3 is built from 13 residues. CDR3 coding DNA: TGTGCCAGCAGAGGACAGTCGAACACTGAAGCTTTCTTT. This sequence encodes CASRGQSNTEAFF. The whole variable domain, remainder taken from reference TRBV2 and TRBJ1-1, is EPEVTQTPSHQVTQMGQEVILRCVPISNHLYFYWYRQILGQKVEFLVSFYNNEISEKSEIFDDQFSVERPDGSNFTLKIRSTKLEDSAMYFCASRGQSNTEAFFGQGTRLTVV.

V gene TRBV19 combines with J gene TRBJ1-1, with D possibly matching TRBD1 (6 bases). CDR3 length: 13 amino acids. Trimming stripped 11 bases from V and 4 bases from J, with 17 bases between. Looked up from germline, CDR1 is LNHDA and CDR2 is SQIVND (reference sequence). In DNA form, the CDR3 reads TGTGCCCGGAGAGGGGGTCGGGGCACTGAAGCTTTCTTT. Its protein is CARRGGRGTEAFF. Looking up the rest from reference TRBV19 and TRBJ1-1 gives the full variable domain: DGGITQSPKYLFRKEGQNVTLSCEQNLNHDAMYWYRQDPGQGLRLIYYSQIVNDFQKGDIAEGYSVSREKKESFPLTVTSAQKNPTAFYLCARRGGRGTEAFFGQGTRLTVV.

J is TRBJ2-5 and V is TRBV19, with D possibly TRBD1 on 6 matching bases. TRBJ2-7 matches the DNA end more closely, so the J call is doubtful. There are 13 residues in the CDR3. From germline, CDR1 is LNHDA and CDR2 SQIVND (reference sequence). CDR3 sequence reads: CASSLKGEYEQYF. CDR3 sequence (DNA): TGTGCCAGTTCTCTAAAGGGGGAATACGAGCAGTACTTC.

The chain has TRBV29-1 and TRBJ1-4; 9 nucleotides align to TRBD1. Unmatched junction bases numbered 5, after V lost 6 bases and J lost 0 bases. Germline loops: CDR1 SQVTM, CDR2 ANQGSEA. The CDR3 spans 15 residues. CDR3 region: CSVARQGATNEKLFF. The DNA for the CDR3 is TGCAGCGTCGCTCGACAGGGGGCAACTAATGAAAAACTGTTTTTT.

CDR3 sequence reads: CASSFLAGGPLGTDTQYF. CDR3 coding DNA: TGTGCCAGCAGCTTTCTAGCGGGGGGGCCACTTGGCACAGATACGCAGTATTTT. The genes are TRBV7-2 and TRBJ2-3; 12 positions agree with TRBD2. The germline V gene encodes CDR1 SGHTA and CDR2 FQGNSA. J lost 1 base, V lost 3 bases, and 8 bases had no gene match. This CDR3 has 18 residues. Full variable domain (outside the CDR3, taken from reference TRBV7-2 and TRBJ2-3): GAGVSQSPSNKVTEKGKDVELRCDPISGHTALYWYRQSLGQGLEFLIYFQGNSAPDKSGLPSDRFSAERTGGSVSTLTIQRTQQEDSAVYLCASSFLAGGPLGTDTQYFGPGTRLTVL.

V gene TRBV5-6 combines with J gene TRBJ1-5; D is unresolved. This CDR3 has 14 amino acids. Germline V gene sequence: CDR1 SGHDT, CDR2 YYEEEE. V lost 0 bases and J lost 4, with 8 bases in between. DNA of the CDR3: TGTGCCAGCAGCTTGGTAACAGAAAATCAGCCCCAGCATTTT. This encodes CASSLVTENQPQHF.

J is TRBJ2-7 and V is TRBV6-1; possible D gene TRBD2, 6 bases. V was trimmed by 6 bases and J by 1 base, leaving 10 bases between them. The CDR3 is made up of 13 amino acids. From germline, CDR1 is MNHNS and CDR2 SASEGT. In nucleotides, the CDR3 is TGTGCCAGCAGGCGGGACGGATCCTACGAGCAGTACTTC. This translates into CASRRDGSYEQYF.

The V and J genes are TRBV11-3 and TRBJ2-2, with 10 bases matching TRBD2. V dropped 1 base and J dropped 1; count of bases not matched to a gene: 3. The CDR3 runs 17 residues. The germline CDR1 and CDR2 sequences are SGHNT and YENEEA. For the CDR3, the DNA is TGTGCCAGCAGCTTAGGACCTAGCGGGGGGAACACCGGGGAGCTGTTTTTT. It is translated as CASSLGPSGGNTGELFF.

This chain joins TRBV28 and TRBJ2-1; 12 bases fit TRBD2. This CDR3 contains 15 residues. V gave up 5 bases and J gave up 4 bases; unmatched junction bases: 3. Germline V gene lookup returns CDR1 MDHEN and CDR2 SYDVKM. CDR3 in DNA: TGTGCCAGCAGTCCTGGGACTAGCGGGTACAATGAGCAGTTCTTC. Translating gives CASSPGTSGYNEQFF.

V gene TRBV30 combines with J gene TRBJ1-1; D possibly corresponds to TRBD1 (6 bases). CDR3 length equals 12 residues. Trimming left V 5 bases short and J 6 bases short, with 13 bases between. Germline V gives CDR1 GTSNPN, CDR2 SVGIG (reference sequence). This CDR3 reads CAWGRDISEAFF. The CDR3, as DNA: TGTGCCTGGGGAAGGGACATTTCTGAAGCTTTCTTT.

Points on this clone: One end of the junction fails to match germline, which may point to a read error. The chain is built from TRBV2 and TRBJ1-2, with a tentative D call TRBD1 (5 bases). Germline CDR1 SNHLY, CDR2 FYNNEI. CDR3 length: 13 residues. The CDR3 sequence is CAGSDRGDYGYTF. CDR3 nucleotide sequence: TGTGCCGGCAGTGACCGGGGGGACTATGGCTACACCTTC.

J is TRBJ2-3 and V is TRBV7-9; a possible D gene is TRBD1 (6 bases). There are 15 residues in the CDR3. V shed 1 base and J shed 1 base, with 9 bases lying between them. The V gene's germline CDR1 is SEHNR and CDR2 FQNEAQ (reference sequence). This CDR3 reads CASSLVSGGTDTQYF. The CDR3 region has the DNA TGTGCCAGCAGCTTAGTCTCAGGGGGCACAGATACGCAGTATTTT.

The DNA of the CDR3 is TGTGCCAGCAGCTCCGGACAGGGAAAAAAAAATTCACCCCTCCACTTT. Translation: CASSSGQGKKNSPLHF. V and J are TRBV7-2 and TRBJ1-6, with 8 bases aligning to TRBD1. V lost 4 bases to trimming and J lost 7 bases; unmatched junction nucleotides: 9. CDR1 and CDR2 (germline): SGHTA, FQGNSA. This CDR3 has 16 residues.

The CDR3 coding sequence is TGCAGCGTTGACGGGATGGGTAGCACAGATACGCAGTATTTT. Translated: CSVDGMGSTDTQYF. The J gene is TRBJ2-3, the V gene TRBV29-1; the D gene is possibly TRBD2 (5 bases). Germline values: CDR1 SQVTM, CDR2 ANQGSEA. The V end lost 3 bases, the J end lost 0 bases, and 10 bases lay between the germline ends. The CDR3 consists of 14 residues.

V gene TRBV28 combines with J gene TRBJ1-2; D is uncertain. The CDR3 sequence is 12 residues long. V was cut by 11 bases and J by 3 bases, with 13 bases left in between. Germline values: CDR1 MDHEN, CDR2 SYDVKM. CDR3: CAHWARDYGYTF. The CDR3 DNA reads TGTGCCCACTGGGCCAGAGACTATGGCTACACCTTC.

The chain is built from TRBV19 and TRBJ2-3; tentative D call: TRBD2 (7 bases). The V and J ends lost 9 bases and 3 bases respectively, with 19 bases between them. CDR3 length equals 15 residues. Germline V gives CDR1 LNHDA, CDR2 SQIVND (reference sequence). CDR3 sequence (DNA): TGTGCCAGCGACGAAGGGGGGGGTTTGACAGATACGCAGTATTTT. This gives the protein CASDEGGGLTDTQYF.

V is TRBV4-1 and J is TRBJ2-7; 10 bases map to TRBD1. Germline V gene sequence: CDR1 MGHRA, CDR2 YSYEKL. The CDR3 covers 17 residues. V was pared by 5 bases and J by 3 bases, with 13 bases of the junction left unmatched. The CDR3 region is CASSARQDRGVSYEQYF. CDR3 DNA sequence: TGCGCCAGCAGCGCTAGGCAGGACAGGGGGGTAAGCTACGAGCAGTACTTC.

CDR3 bases: TGCGCCAGCAGCCAACCCGGACAGTTCTACGAGCAGTACTTC. It translates to CASSQPGQFYEQYF. The genes are TRBV4-1 and TRBJ2-7; D possibly corresponds to TRBD1 (6 bases). The V end lost 2 bases, the J end lost 3 bases, and 11 bases lay between the germline ends. The CDR3 has 14 amino acids. Germline CDR1 and CDR2: MGHRA and YSYEKL.

The genes are TRBV11-1 and TRBJ2-5; no firm D call. The DNA end is a closer match to TRBJ2-7, so the J assignment may be wrong. The germline gives CDR1 SGHAT, CDR2 FQDESV (reference sequence). The CDR3 contains 13 residues. The CDR3 nucleotides read TGTGCCAGCAGCTTAGATCCCACCTACGAGCAGTACTTC. This codes for CASSLDPTYEQYF.

The rearrangement joins TRBV10-3 to TRBJ2-4; D gene unclear. Germline loops: CDR1 ENHRY, CDR2 SYGVKD. Trimming cost V 0 bases and J 8 bases, with 14 bases left between them. CDR3 length equals 15 residues. CDR3 sequence: CAISESIASGYIQYF. The CDR3, as DNA: TGTGCCATCAGTGAGTCGATTGCCAGTGGCTACATTCAGTACTTC.

The CDR3 nucleotides are TGCGCCAGCGGACGGGACAGGGAGTACGAGCAGTACTTC. Protein sequence: CASGRDREYEQYF. This sequence joins TRBV5-1 and TRBJ2-7, with TRBD1 matching 9 bases. Trimming at V came to 7 bases and at J to 4 bases, leaving 6 bases not matched to a gene. CDR1 is SGHRS and CDR2 is YFSETQ in the germline V gene. The CDR3 covers 13 residues.

This sequence joins TRBV5-4 and TRBJ1-3; D is possibly TRBD1 (6 bases). The V gene lost 3 bases and the J gene lost 3 bases, with 10 bases spanning the gap. Germline V gene lookup returns CDR1 SGHNT and CDR2 YYREEE (reference sequence). The CDR3 is 14 amino acids. CDR3 region: CASSSDRSGNTIYF. The CDR3 region has the DNA TGTGCCAGCAGCTCTGACAGGAGTGGAAACACCATATATTTT.

V usage is TRBV2 and J usage is TRBJ2-7, with D possibly being TRBD2 (5 bases). Germline V lookup: CDR1 SNHLY, CDR2 FYNNEI. The CDR3 spans 14 residues. Trimming removed 7 bases at V and 2 bases at J, with 15 bases between. In DNA form, the CDR3 reads TGTGCCAGCAAGAGGGAGCTGGCGCCCTACGAGCAGTACTTC. This encodes CASKRELAPYEQYF.

The chain carries TRBV5-5 and TRBJ1-5; no definite D call. The germline V and J ends were trimmed by 1 base and 7 bases, with 9 bases remaining between them. This CDR3 has 13 amino acids. Germline lookup yields CDR1 SGHKS and CDR2 YYEKEE (reference sequence). CDR3 coding DNA: TGTGCCAGCAGCTTGTGGGCTTCCCAGCCCCAGCATTTT. Amino acids: CASSLWASQPQHF.